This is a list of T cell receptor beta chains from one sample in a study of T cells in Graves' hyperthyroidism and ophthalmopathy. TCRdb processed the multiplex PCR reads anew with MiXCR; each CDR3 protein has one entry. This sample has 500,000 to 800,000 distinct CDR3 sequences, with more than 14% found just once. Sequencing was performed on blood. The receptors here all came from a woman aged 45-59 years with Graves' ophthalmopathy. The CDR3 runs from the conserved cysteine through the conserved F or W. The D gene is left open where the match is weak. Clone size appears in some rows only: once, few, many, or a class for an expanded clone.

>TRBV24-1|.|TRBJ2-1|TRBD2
TGTGCCACCAGTGACTCCTCTAGCGGGAGAGTGATCAATGAGCAGTTCTTC
CATSDSSSGRVINEQFF
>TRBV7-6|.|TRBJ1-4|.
TGTGCCAGCAGCTCACTCGAGGGGACTAATGAAAAACTGTTTTTT
CASSSLEGTNEKLFF
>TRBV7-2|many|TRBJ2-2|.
TGTGCCAGCAGCTTAGCGCGTGACACCGGGGAGCTGTTTTTT
CASSLARDTGELFF
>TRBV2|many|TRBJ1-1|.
TGTGCCAGCAGGATAGATTGGGGAGACACTGAAGCTTTCTTT
CASRIDWGDTEAFF
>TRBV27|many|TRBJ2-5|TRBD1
TGTGCCAGCAGTTCCCGGACAGGGAATGTAGAAGAGACCCAGTACTTC
CASSSRTGNVEETQYF
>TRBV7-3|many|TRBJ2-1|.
TGTGCCAGCAGCTTATCCGACGGGTCCAACAATGAGCAGTTCTTC
CASSLSDGSNNEQFF
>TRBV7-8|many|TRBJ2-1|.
TGTGCCAGCAGCTTTTCAGGCGGAACCAACTACAATGAGCAGTTCTTC
CASSFSGGTNYNEQFF
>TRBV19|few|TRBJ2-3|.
TGTGCCAGTAGCCACTCTAGCACAGATACGCAGTATTTT
CASSHSSTDTQYF
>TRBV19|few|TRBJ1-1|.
TGTGCCAGTATCTGGACCTCGAACCTACCGAACACTGAAGCTTTCTTT
CASIWTSNLPNTEAFF
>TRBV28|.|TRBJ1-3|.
TGTGCCAGCACCCCCCGATTCGGAAACACCATATATTTT
CASTPRFGNTIYF
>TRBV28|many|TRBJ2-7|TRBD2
TGTGCCAGCAGTGGGGGACTAGCTTCTACCTACGAGCAGTACTTC
CASSGGLASTYEQYF
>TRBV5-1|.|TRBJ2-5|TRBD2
TGCGCCAGCAGCTTGGAGGCGGGAGGTGAGACCCAGTACTTC
CASSLEAGGETQYF
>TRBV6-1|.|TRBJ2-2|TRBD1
TGTGCCAGCATCCGGGACAGTCCGTCCGGGGAGCTGTTTTTT
CASIRDSPSGELFF
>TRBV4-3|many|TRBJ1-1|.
TGCGCCAGCAGCCAAAATAGGGTCACTGAAGCTTTCTTT
CASSQNRVTEAFF
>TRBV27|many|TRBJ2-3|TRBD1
TGTGCCAGCAGTCCACTCATGACAGGGGGGATCCTCACAGATACGCAGTATTTT
CASSPLMTGGILTDTQYF
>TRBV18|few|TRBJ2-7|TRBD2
TGTGCCAGCTCGCAAAAACTAGCGGGATACGAGCAGTACTTC
CASSQKLAGYEQYF
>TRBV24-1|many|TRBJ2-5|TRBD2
TGTGCCACCAGTGATCCGGGACTAGCGGGAGAGACCCAGTACTTC
CATSDPGLAGETQYF
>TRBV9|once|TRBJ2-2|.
TGTGCCAGCAGCGTAGGGGCTAGGGACACCGGGGAGCTGTTTTTT
CASSVGARDTGELFF
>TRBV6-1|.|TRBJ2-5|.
TGTGCCAGCAGTCCGGGACAATCACGGTTGGGGACCCAGTACTTC
CASSPGQSRLGTQYF
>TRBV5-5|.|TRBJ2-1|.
TGTGCCAGCAGCCCTCGCAGGGCCCCCAATGAGCAGTTCTTC
CASSPRRAPNEQFF
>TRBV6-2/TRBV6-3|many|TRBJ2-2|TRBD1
TGTGCCAGCAGACTACAGGGGGCCACCGGGGAGCTGTTTTTT
CASRLQGATGELFF
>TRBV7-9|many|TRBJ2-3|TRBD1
TGTGCCAGCAGCAATACAGGGGGCGTCGCAGATACGCAGTATTTT
CASSNTGGVADTQYF
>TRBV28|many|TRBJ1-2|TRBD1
TGTGCCAGCAGTAGTTTGACAGGGGGCCGCGGCTATGGCTACACCTTC
CASSSLTGGRGYGYTF
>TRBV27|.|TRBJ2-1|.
TGTGCCAGCAGTTTATCGATTTTCTGGTACAATGAGCAGTTCTTC
CASSLSIFWYNEQFF
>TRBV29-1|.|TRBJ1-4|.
TGCAGCGTTGAACGTCTCGACAGGCAAACTAATGAAAAACTGTTTTTT
CSVERLDRQTNEKLFF
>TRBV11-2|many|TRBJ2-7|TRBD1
TGTGCCAGCAGCTTTGGGACAGGGAATTTTTACGAGCAGTACTTC
CASSFGTGNFYEQYF
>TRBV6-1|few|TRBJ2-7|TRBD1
TGTGCCAGCAGTTCCTTCGGGACAGGGGGACACGAGCAGTACTTC
CASSSFGTGGHEQYF
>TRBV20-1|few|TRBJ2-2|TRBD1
TGCAGTGCTAGAGATTTCAGGACAGGGGGCTCCGGGGAGCTGTTTTTT
CSARDFRTGGSGELFF
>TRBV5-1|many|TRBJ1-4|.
TGCGCCAGCAGCTTAAACAGGGTGGATGAAAAACTGTTTTTT
CASSLNRVDEKLFF
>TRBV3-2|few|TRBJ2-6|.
TGTGCCAGCAGCCAAGGGAAAGGCTCCGGGGCCAACGTCCTGACTTTC
CASSQGKGSGANVLTF
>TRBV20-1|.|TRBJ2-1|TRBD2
TGCAGTGCTGGAAGACCTAGCGGGCCTCGGAATGAGCAGTTCTTC
CSAGRPSGPRNEQFF
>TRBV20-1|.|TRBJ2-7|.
TGCAGTGCTAGAGATTTCAGAGACGCCTACGAGCAGTACTTC
CSARDFRDAYEQYF
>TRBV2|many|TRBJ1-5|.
TGTGCCAGCAAGAGGGGGGCCGGCAATCAGCCCCAGCATTTT
CASKRGAGNQPQHF
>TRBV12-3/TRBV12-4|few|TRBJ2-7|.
TGTGCCAGCAGTCGACTAGTTTCCTACGAGCAGTACTTC
CASSRLVSYEQYF
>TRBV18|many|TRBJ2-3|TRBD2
TGTGCCAGCTCACCAACGCGGGAGCCTTCAGATACGCAGTATTTT
CASSPTREPSDTQYF
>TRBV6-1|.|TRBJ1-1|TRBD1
TGTGCCAGCAGCCCCAGTCCCGGGACAGTAACAGGGGTAACTTTCTTT
CASSPSPGTVTGVTFF